Listed here is a single T cell receptor (beta chain). The data originate from a study of blood T cell repertoires in COVID-19. Overall study context: T cells, B-cell-depleted T cells, or PBMCs supplied cDNA or gDNA.

Original handling: Researchers report that nucleated cell counts were estimated from reference gene primer amplification. Profiled with immunoSEQ multiplex PCR; TCRdb holds only in-frame clones, not every one. V and J calls and clone size are given by that table; D and trimming were obtained from the DNA. The table records 200,000 to 250,000 clones, around nine tenths of them present only once. This CDR3 spans 16 amino acids. Germline V CDR1 and CDR2: PRHDT, FYEKMQ (reference sequence). Trimming cost V 3 bases and J 1 base; bases outside gene matches: 5. Sequencing was carried out using peripheral blood. The TCR comes from a woman between 65 and 79 years old with active or convalescent COVID-19. V is TRBV13 and J is TRBJ2-2; 7 nucleotides match TRBD1. CDR3 loop: CASSLATGRNTGELFF. The DNA of the CDR3 is TGTGCCAGCAGCTTGGCGACAGGGAGGAACACCGGGGAGCTGTTTTTT.